The T cell receptor beta chain under discussion was sequenced for a study of cytomegalovirus exposure and HLA in healthy donors. Study in general: Drawn from HLA-typed donors, about 85 million unique TCRs were held in an early data release.

The PCR used 60 Vbeta and 13 Jbeta primers. Using immunoSEQ multiplex PCR, the repertoire was profiled, and TCRdb retains in-frame clones only, with some absent. The top ten clones hold about 8.6% of a sample with around 150,000 clones, 82% of them seen once. Germline assignment: CDR1 LNHDA and CDR2 SQIVND (reference sequence). The CDR3 is 17 amino acids. V lost 1 base and J lost 2, with 15 bases in between. Specimen: PBMCs. The V call is TRBV19, the J call TRBJ1-5; D ambiguous. This TCR derives from a woman aged 50 to 65 in good health and CMV-seropositive. CDR3 coding DNA: TGTGCCAGTAGTATAGGTCCAGGACGTAGCGGCAATCAGCCCCAGCATTTT. Translation: CASSIGPGRSGNQPQHF. Looking up the rest from reference TRBV19 and TRBJ1-5 gives the full variable domain: DGGITQSPKYLFRKEGQNVTLSCEQNLNHDAMYWYRQDPGQGLRLIYYSQIVNDFQKGDIAEGYSVSREKKESFPLTVTSAQKNPTAFYLCASSIGPGRSGNQPQHFGDGTRLSIL.